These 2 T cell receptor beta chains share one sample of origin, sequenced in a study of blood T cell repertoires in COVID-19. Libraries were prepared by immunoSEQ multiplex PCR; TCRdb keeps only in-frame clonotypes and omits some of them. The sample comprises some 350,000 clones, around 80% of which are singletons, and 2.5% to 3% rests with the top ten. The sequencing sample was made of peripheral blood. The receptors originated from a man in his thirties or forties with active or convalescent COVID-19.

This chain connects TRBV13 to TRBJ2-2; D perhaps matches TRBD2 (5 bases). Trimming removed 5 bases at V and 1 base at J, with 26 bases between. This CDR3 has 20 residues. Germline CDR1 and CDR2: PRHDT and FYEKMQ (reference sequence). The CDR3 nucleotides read TGTGCCAGCAGCCTTAACCCCTTATTGTTGGCGGGCCTGAACACCGGGGAGCTGTTTTTT. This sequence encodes CASSLNPLLLAGLNTGELFF.

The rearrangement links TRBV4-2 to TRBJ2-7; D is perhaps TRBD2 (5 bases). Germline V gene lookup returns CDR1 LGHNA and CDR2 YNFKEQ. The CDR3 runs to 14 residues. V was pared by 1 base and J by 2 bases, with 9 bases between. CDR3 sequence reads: CASSQGTETYEQYF. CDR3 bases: TGTGCCAGCAGCCAAGGGACTGAAACCTACGAGCAGTACTTC.